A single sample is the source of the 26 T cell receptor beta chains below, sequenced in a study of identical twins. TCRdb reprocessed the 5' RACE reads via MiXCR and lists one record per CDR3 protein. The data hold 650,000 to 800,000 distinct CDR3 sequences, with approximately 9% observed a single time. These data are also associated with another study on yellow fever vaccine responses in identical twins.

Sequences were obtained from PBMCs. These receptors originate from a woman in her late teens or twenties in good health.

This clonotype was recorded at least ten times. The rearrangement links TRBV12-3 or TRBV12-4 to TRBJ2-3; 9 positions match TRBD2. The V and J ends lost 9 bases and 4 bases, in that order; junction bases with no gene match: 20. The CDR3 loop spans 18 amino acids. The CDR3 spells CASNREAGGPVIPDTQYF. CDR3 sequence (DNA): TGTGCCAGTAACCGGGAGGCGGGGGGGCCGGTTATTCCAGATACGCAGTATTTT.

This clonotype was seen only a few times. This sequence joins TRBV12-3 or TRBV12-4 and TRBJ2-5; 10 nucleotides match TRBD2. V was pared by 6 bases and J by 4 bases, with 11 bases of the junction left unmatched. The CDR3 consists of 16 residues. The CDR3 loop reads CASSAGTSVPVETQYF. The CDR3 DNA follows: TGTGCCAGCAGCGCCGGGACTAGCGTCCCCGTAGAGACCCAGTACTTC.

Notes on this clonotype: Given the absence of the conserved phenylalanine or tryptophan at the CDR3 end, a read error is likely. CDR3 region: CASSYVGSSYNEQFL. The CDR3 nucleotides read TGTGCCAGCAGTTATGTCGGGAGCTCCTACAATGAGCAGTTCCTC. The gene calls are TRBV6-5 and TRBJ2-1; D might be TRBD2 (6 bases). From germline, CDR1 is MNHEY and CDR2 SVGAGI. The CDR3 is made up of 15 amino acids. V gave up 3 bases and J gave up 0 bases, with 9 bases separating them.

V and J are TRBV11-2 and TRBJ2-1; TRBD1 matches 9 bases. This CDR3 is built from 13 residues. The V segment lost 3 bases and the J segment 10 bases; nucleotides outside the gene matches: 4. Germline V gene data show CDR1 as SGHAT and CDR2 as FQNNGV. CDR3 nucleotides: TGTGCCAGCAGCTTCCGACAGGGGGGAGAGCAGTTCTTC. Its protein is CASSFRQGGEQFF.

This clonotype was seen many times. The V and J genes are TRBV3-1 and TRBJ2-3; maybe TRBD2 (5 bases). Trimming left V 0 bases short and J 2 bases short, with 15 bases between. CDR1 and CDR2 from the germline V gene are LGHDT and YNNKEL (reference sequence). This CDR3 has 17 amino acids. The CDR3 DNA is TGTGCCAGCAGCCAAGACATGCGGACTGCCCACACAGATACGCAGTATTTT. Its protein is CASSQDMRTAHTDTQYF.

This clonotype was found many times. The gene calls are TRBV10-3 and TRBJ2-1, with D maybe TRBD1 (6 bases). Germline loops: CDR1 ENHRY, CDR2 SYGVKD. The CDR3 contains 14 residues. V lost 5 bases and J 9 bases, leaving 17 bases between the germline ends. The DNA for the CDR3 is TGTGCCATCAGTTGGGGTGAGGGGGAAGGTGAGCAGTTCTTC. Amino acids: CAISWGEGEGEQFF.

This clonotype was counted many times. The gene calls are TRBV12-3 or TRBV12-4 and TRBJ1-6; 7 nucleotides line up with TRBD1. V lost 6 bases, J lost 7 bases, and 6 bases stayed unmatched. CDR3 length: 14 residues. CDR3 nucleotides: TGTGCCAGCAGCCCCGTGACAGGGAATTCACCCCTCCACTTT. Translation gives CASSPVTGNSPLHF.

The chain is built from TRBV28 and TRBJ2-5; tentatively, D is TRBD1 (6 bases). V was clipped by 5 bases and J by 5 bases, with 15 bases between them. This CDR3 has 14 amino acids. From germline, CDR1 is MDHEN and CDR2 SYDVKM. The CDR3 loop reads CASSPLDQGETQYF. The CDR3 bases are TGTGCCAGCAGTCCATTGGACCAGGGGGAGACCCAGTACTTC.

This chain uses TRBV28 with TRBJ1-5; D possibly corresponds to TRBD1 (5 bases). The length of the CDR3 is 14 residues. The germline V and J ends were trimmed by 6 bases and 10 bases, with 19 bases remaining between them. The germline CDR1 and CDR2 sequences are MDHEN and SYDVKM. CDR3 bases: TGTGCCAGCAGCCCGGGCAGGGACTACCGCCCCCAGCATTTT. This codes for CASSPGRDYRPQHF.

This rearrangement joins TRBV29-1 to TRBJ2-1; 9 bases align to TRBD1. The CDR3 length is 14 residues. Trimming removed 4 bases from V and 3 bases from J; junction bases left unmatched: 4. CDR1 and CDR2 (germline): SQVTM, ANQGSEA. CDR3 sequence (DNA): TGCAGCGTTGTGGGACAGGGACTCTACAATGAGCAGTTCTTC. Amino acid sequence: CSVVGQGLYNEQFF.

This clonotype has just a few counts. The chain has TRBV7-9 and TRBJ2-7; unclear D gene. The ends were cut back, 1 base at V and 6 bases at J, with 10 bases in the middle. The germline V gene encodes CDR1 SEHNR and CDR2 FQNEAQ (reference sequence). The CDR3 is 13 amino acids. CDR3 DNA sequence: TGTGCCAGCAGCTTAGTGCTAGACCCCGAGCAGTACTTC. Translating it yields CASSLVLDPEQYF. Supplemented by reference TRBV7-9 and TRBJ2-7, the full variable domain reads DTGVSQNPRHKITKRGQNVTFRCDPISEHNRLYWYRQTLGQGPEFLTYFQNEAQLEKSRLLSDRFSAERPKGSFSTLEIQRTEQGDSAMYLCASSLVLDPEQYFGPGTRLTVT.

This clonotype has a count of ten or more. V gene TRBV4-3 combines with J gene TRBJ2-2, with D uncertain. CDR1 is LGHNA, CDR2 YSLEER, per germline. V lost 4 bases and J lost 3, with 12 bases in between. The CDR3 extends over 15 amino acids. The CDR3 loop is CASSPSLPYTGELFF. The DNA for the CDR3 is TGCGCCAGCAGCCCCAGCCTCCCCTACACCGGGGAGCTGTTTTTT.

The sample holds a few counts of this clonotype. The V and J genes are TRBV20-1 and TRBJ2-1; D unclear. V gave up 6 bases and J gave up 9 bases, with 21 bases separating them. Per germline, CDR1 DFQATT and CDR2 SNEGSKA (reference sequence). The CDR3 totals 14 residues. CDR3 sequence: CSALSGHGWSEQFF. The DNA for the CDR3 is TGCAGTGCCCTTTCCGGGCATGGCTGGAGTGAGCAGTTCTTC.

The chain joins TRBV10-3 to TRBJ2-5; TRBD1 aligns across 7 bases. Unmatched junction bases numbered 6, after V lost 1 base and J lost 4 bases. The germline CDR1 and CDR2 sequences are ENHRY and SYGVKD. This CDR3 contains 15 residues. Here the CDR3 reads CAISELRGGGETQYF. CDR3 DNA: TGTGCCATCAGTGAGTTACGAGGGGGCGGAGAGACCCAGTACTTC.

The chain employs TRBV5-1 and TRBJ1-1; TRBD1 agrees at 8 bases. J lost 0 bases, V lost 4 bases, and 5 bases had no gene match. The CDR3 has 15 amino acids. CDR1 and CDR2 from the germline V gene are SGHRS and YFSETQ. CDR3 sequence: CASSDGQGLNTEAFF. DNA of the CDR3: TGCGCCAGCAGCGACGGACAGGGTTTGAACACTGAAGCTTTCTTT.

This chain's CDR3 is CASSAKNRGNSPLHF. In nucleotides, the CDR3 is TGTGCCAGCAGTGCGAAGAACAGGGGTAATTCACCCCTCCACTTT. The chain employs TRBV12-3 or TRBV12-4 and TRBJ1-6; 7 bases fit TRBD1. The J segment lost 6 bases and the V segment lost 5 bases, leaving 7 bases of the junction unmatched. This CDR3 region has 15 residues.

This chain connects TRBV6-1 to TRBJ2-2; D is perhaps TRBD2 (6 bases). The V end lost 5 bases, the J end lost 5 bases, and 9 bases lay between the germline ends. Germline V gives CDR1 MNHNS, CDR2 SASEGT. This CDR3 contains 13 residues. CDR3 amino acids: CASSRRGTGELFF. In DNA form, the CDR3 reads TGTGCCAGCAGTAGACGGGGGACCGGGGAGCTGTTTTTT.

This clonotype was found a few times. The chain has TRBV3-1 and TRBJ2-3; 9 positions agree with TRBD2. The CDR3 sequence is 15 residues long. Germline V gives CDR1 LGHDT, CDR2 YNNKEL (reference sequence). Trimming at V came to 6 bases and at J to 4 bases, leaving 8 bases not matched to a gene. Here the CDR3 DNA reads TGTGCCAGCAGTCCGCCTAGCGGGACCCCAGATACGCAGTATTTT. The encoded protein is CASSPPSGTPDTQYF.

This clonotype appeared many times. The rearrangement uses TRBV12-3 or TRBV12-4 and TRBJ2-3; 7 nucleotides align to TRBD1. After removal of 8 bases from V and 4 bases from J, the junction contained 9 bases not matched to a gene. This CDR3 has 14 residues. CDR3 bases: TGTGCCAGCGTCCCAAGGGGGCAGTCAGATACGCAGTATTTT. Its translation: CASVPRGQSDTQYF.

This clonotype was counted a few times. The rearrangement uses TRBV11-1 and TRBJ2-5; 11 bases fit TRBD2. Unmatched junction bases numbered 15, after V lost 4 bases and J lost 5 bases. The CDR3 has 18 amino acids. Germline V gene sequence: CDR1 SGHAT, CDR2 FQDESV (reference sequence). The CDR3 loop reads CASSSPQVAGGLKETQYF. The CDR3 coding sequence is TGTGCCAGCAGCTCTCCCCAAGTAGCGGGGGGGCTTAAGGAGACCCAGTACTTC.

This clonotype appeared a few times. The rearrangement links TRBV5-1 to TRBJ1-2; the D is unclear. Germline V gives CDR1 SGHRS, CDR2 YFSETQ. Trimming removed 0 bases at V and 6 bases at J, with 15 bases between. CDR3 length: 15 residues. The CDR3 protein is CASSLVSGLRDGYTF. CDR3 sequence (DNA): TGCGCCAGCAGCTTGGTATCCGGGTTGCGGGATGGCTACACCTTC.

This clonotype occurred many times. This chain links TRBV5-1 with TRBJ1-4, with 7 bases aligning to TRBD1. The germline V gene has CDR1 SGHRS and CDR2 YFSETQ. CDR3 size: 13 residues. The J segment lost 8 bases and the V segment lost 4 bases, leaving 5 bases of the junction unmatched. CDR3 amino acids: CASSANRGEKLFF. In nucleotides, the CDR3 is TGCGCCAGCAGCGCTAACAGGGGCGAAAAACTGTTTTTT.

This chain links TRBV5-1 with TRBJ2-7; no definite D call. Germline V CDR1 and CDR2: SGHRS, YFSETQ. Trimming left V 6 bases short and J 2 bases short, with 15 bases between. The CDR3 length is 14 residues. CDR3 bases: TGCGCCAGCACCCTCGTTCCCGACGCCTACGAGCAGTACTTC. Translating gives CASTLVPDAYEQYF.

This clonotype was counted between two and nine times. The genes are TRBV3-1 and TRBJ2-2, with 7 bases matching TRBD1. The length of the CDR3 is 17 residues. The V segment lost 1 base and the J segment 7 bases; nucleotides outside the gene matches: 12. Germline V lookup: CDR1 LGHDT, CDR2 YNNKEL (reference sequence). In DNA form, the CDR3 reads TGTGCCAGCAGCCAAGCTGAGGGGGCCGTACGAGGCGGGGAGCTGTTTTTT. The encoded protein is CASSQAEGAVRGGELFF.

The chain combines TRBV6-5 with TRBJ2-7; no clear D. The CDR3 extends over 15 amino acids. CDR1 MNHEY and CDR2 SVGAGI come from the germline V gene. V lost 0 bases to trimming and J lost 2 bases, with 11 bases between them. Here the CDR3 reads CASSYSRMGTYEQYF. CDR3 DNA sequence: TGTGCCAGCAGTTACTCGAGGATGGGAACCTACGAGCAGTACTTC.

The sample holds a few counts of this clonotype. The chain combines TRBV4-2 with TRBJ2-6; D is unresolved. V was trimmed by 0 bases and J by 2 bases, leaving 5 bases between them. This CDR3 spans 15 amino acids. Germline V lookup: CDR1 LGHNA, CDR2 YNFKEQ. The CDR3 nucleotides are TGTGCCAGCAGCCAAGATGGGGCTGGGGCCAACGTCCTGACTTTC. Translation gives CASSQDGAGANVLTF.